This T cell receptor beta chain was recorded in a study of cytomegalovirus exposure and HLA in healthy donors (dated by TCRdb to about 2017). Background for the entire study: An earlier analysis of 587 of the donors reported 276 Gb of sequence data and about 120 million unique TCR beta sequences obtained from approximately 180 million T cells. Typing coverage differed by locus: A, B, C, DRB1 and DQB1 were typed in about 620-630 donors, DQA1 in 522, DPA1 in some 610, and DPB1 in 450 to 490. The study aimed to test whether cataloging public T cell receptors could reveal signatures of past pathogen exposure. A later analysis re-analyzed previously published TCR beta repertoires from 660 or so donors and added high-resolution HLA genotyping to study TCR occurrence patterns. To decide whether each TCR beta V gene segment behaved as functional or pseudogenic, an earlier analysis of approximately 620 of the donors relied on high-throughput TCR beta sequencing. Of the roughly 390 genotyped donors, about 80% fell in the genetic ancestry cluster associated with self-reported Caucasian donors. Rather than drawing on any new phenotypic data, the later analysis identified candidate immune exposures from TCR beta sequences and the way those sequences occurred across donors. The T cell repertoires of 666 subjects were profiled by immunosequencing and related to cytomegalovirus serostatus. HLA typing included class I and class II loci at four-digit resolution. Every repertoire in the discovery cohort had been generated on one and the same sequencing platform. In a later genetic analysis, genome-wide SNP genotypes for about 55% of the roughly 670 donors were used, and that subset was treated as a discovery cohort. A separate validation cohort of about 110 different subjects was used in addition to the roughly 670-subject first cohort. Alongside the repertoire data, information on donor age, sex, ethnicity and CMV serostatus was compiled. Roughly 5 DR-DQ haplotypes were treated as single units for association and clustering because of strong linkage in the cohort. An early release that covered about 600 HLA-typed donors contained approximately 300 gigabases of sequencing data and tens of millions of unique TCR sequences. Across 398 genotyped donors of the cohort, an average of approximately 240,000 unique TCR beta nucleotide sequences per donor were sequenced, and roughly a sixth of those sequences were non-productive. To predict cytomegalovirus infection status, the study brought together high-throughput TCR immunosequencing, statistical association of individual TCRs with disease status, and machine learning. Overall study outcomes, separate from this receptor: Correlated functional status among segregating V segments might be attributable to linkage disequilibrium, but an unknown experimental factor could not be ruled out. The classifier was reported to diagnose cytomegalovirus status with high specificity and sensitivity in both the original and validation cohorts. A later analysis found that HLA-associated TCR beta chains were more clonally expanded and had lower generation probabilities than equally common non-associated chains. According to a later genetic analysis, donors in an Asian-associated ancestry cluster had fewer N-insertions in productive TCRs than the approximately 670-donor mean. The sequencing pipeline was judged likely to have produced a cluster of highly shared sequence variants as a technical artifact. An association between a missense DCLRE1C variant and V-gene and J-gene trimming of TCR beta chains was found in a later genetic analysis and replicated in an independent cohort. Most CMV-associated TCR beta chains appeared to be HLA-restricted in a later analysis, and the HLA associations seemed to be driven largely by CMV exposure. Because HLA typing was missing for some donors at each locus, association tests included only the typed subset. An earlier analysis of approximately 500 of the donors showed that most TCR beta V segments appeared in productive rearrangements either about 90% or about 30% of the time, which broadly matched IMGT annotations. Presence/absence analyses assumed roughly uniform sequencing depth across donors, an assumption that may not hold. A total of fewer than 200 TCR beta chains were listed by the study as associated with cytomegalovirus. At a false discovery rate of 0.05, a later analysis linked under 20,000 TCR beta sequences to specific HLA alleles. CMV serostatus was the only immune exposure information available for the cohort. According to the authors, the approach could potentially be generalized to other disease states and immunological phenotypes. When HLA alleles, especially DR and DQ, strongly co-occurred, attributing TCR associations to individual alleles was difficult. In a later analysis, several top co-occurrence clusters were reported to appear linked to parvovirus B19, influenza, CMV and Epstein-Barr virus. The earlier analysis of fewer than 750 of the donors excluded about 16 rarely observed V segments, including chromosome 9 orphons, because counts were too low. In a later analysis, the rate of TCR association differed among HLA loci, with DRB1 alleles having the most associated TCRs and HLA-C alleles having the fewest. The 87-base-pair reads could not distinguish some IMGT-functional V segments, including TRBV6-2 and TRBV6-3, so those segments were excluded. Only TCR beta chains were sequenced in this cohort, and the absence of alpha or paired-chain data limited detectable features. In vitro tests confirmed that a few of the cytomegalovirus-associated TCR beta chains recognize cytomegalovirus antigens. While some public TCRs were present in many individuals, most TCR sequences turned up only very rarely across donors. A further reported finding was that TCR beta sequences accurately predicted the HLA-A and HLA-B alleles for most subjects in the first cohort.

Libraries came from the immunoSEQ multiplex PCR assay. For the multiplex PCR, a mixture combining 60 forward primers for TCR Vbeta segments and 13 reverse primers for TCR Jbeta segments was used. Amplification of the CDR3 region of rearranged TCR beta genes was performed with a multiplex PCR assay on genomic DNA. Amplified TCR beta libraries were sequenced as 87-base-pair reads on the Illumina HiSeq System. Under the source paper's analysis protocol: In a later analysis, approximately 74 million unique TCR beta chains were counted across the 650 to 700 repertoires, and about 10 million of these chains were shared by at least two donors. Raw reads were error-corrected and collapsed into unique sequences by a nearest-neighbor algorithm in which closely related sequences were merged to remove PCR and sequencing errors. V, D and J gene segments were assigned by aligning CDR3 sequences to IMGT reference sequences. For a sequence to be retained, at least a six-nucleotide match to both a V gene segment and a J gene segment was required. A rearrangement was called productive if the CDR3 had no stop codons and remained in frame with V and J, and every other rearrangement was called non-productive. Following IMGT convention, CDR3 was defined as the stretch from the second conserved V-encoded cysteine up to the conserved J-encoded phenylalanine. The earlier analysis of roughly 590 of the donors excluded sequences that lacked an unambiguous match to a single V gene segment. In an earlier analysis of about 590 of the donors, a V segment was called functional when productive rearrangements were above 56.7%, and segregating when the standard deviation between donors exceeded 5%. A statistical classification framework was developed to diagnose cytomegalovirus status using the catalog of TCR beta chain sequences. A later analysis assigned V and J genes by comparing TCR nucleotide sequences with IMGT/GENE-DB human TR gene sequences. The TCRdist pipeline was used in a later analysis to assign CDR3 sequences and most-parsimonious VDJ recombination scenarios. In a later analysis, every TCR beta chain was defined by the combination of its CDR3 amino acid sequence and its V-gene family, and reads without a unique V-gene family were dropped. In a later analysis, a few hundred highly shared, low-generation-probability nucleotide sequences were removed to address suspected cross-contamination and a sequencing artifact. In a later analysis, a clonal expansion index for each public chain was calculated from normalized within-repertoire ranks of inferred template counts. Generation probabilities in a later analysis came from a VDJ recombination model fitted to out-of-frame rearrangements, and those results were checked against IGoR. A later analysis scored TCR-TCR, TCR-HLA and TCR-CMV co-occurrence with hypergeometric tests, applying a repertoire-size bias correction to TCR pairs. To estimate false discovery rates, a later analysis permuted the HLA or CMV assignments 20 times. In a later analysis, co-occurring TCRs were grouped using DBSCAN, and TCRdist sequence similarity was added for clustering within HLA-allele-positive subsets. For co-occurrence clustering, repertoires with fewer than 30,000 or more than 120,000 public chains were excluded, along with roughly 5 repertoires with anomalous nucleotide sharing. Not all clones reach the TCRdb copy of this immuneACCESS table, which keeps in-frame sequences only. Checked studies attribute under half of the gap to unresolved V genes and leave the rest unexplained. V, J and clone size were drawn from that table, and D and trimming were deduced from the DNA. This sample gives approximately 190,000 clones in total; about 86% of them show up just once. Approximately 1.7% of the sample is taken by the ten largest.

The CDR3, cysteine through phenylalanine, is 11 amino acids long. Here the CDR3 DNA is all that survives: 33 bases in frame from base 1. At the junction V is shortened by 4 bases and J by 9 bases, with 7 bases in between. The germline V gene (reference sequence) provides CDR1 MNHNY and CDR2 SVGAGI. The cohort comprised some 680 healthy bone marrow donors. At the time of sampling, all cohort members were nominally healthy, though unrecorded immune exposures were likely present. The donor tested CMV seropositive and was one of the 289 seropositive cohort members. Every donor gave a peripheral blood sample, and the peripheral blood mononuclear cells from that sample were used for TCR beta sequencing. The Qiagen DNeasy Blood Extraction Kit was used to extract genomic DNA from the blood cell samples. This clone was counted between two and nine times. Its recognized antigen is unknown. The sample holds no much larger clone one base away, and base qualities are not on file.

This sequence uses TRBV6-6 and TRBJ2-1, with no reliable assignment of the D segment. This TCR was recovered from a man aged 35 to 55 in good health and CMV-seropositive. Sequencing was performed on PBMCs. The DNA sequence is TGTGCCAGCAGTTCGAGGATTGAGCAGTTCTTC. Its coded protein is CASSSRIEQFF.